The 16 T cell receptor beta chains presented below share a single source sample, sequenced in a study of blood T cell repertoires in COVID-19. Profiling relied on immunoSEQ multiplex PCR, and the TCRdb table lists in-frame clones only, not all of them. The table has 150,000 to 200,000 clones, roughly 80% seen once. Sequencing was performed on peripheral blood. The origin of the receptors is a man aged 45-65 years who had recovered from COVID-19.

This chain uses TRBV28 with TRBJ1-1; the match to TRBD1 covers 8 bases. V dropped 3 bases and J dropped 11; count of bases not matched to a gene: 5. CDR1 is MDHEN and CDR2 is SYDVKM in the germline V gene. CDR3 size: 12 residues. The CDR3 sequence is CASSFRGRWAFF. CDR3 DNA sequence: TGTGCCAGCAGTTTCAGGGGGCGCTGGGCTTTCTTT.

This chain links TRBV7-2 with TRBJ2-7; D might be TRBD1 (6 bases). Germline-derived CDR1 and CDR2 are SGHTA and FQGNSA. V lost 4 bases to trimming and J lost 0 bases, with 10 bases between them. The CDR3 extends over 14 amino acids. CDR3 region: CASSSQGSSYEQYF. DNA for the CDR3: TGTGCCAGCAGCTCACAGGGAAGCTCCTACGAGCAGTACTTC.

This clone was picked up a small number of times. The V gene is TRBV27, the J gene TRBJ1-4; 9 positions agree with TRBD1. Germline CDR1 is MNHEY and CDR2 is SMNVEV (reference sequence). Unmatched junction bases numbered 7, after V lost 8 bases and J lost 6 bases. This CDR3 is 14 amino acids long. CDR3 sequence: CASYATGGDEKLFF. CDR3 sequence (DNA): TGTGCCAGCTACGCGACAGGGGGGGATGAAAAACTGTTTTTT.

The rearrangement joins TRBV9 to TRBJ1-1; D call uncertain. Germline assignment: CDR1 SGDLS and CDR2 YYNGEE. The CDR3 runs to 14 residues. The ends were cut back, 0 bases at V and 4 bases at J, with 10 bases in the middle. Here the CDR3 DNA reads TGTGCCAGCAGCGTAGTATCAGGAGGCACTGAAGCTTTCTTT. This gives the protein CASSVVSGGTEAFF.

This chain joins TRBV6-5 and TRBJ2-1; TRBD1 agrees at 8 bases. This CDR3 spans 15 amino acids. After removal of 6 bases from V and 0 bases from J, the junction contained 4 bases not matched to a gene. CDR1 is MNHEY and CDR2 is SVGAGI in the germline V gene. The CDR3 reads CASSPDRVSYNEQFF. DNA of the CDR3: TGTGCCAGCAGCCCGGACAGGGTCTCCTACAATGAGCAGTTCTTC.

This clone was observed once. The chain combines TRBV30 with TRBJ1-1; maybe TRBD1 (5 bases). Looked up from germline, CDR1 is GTSNPN and CDR2 is SVGIG (reference sequence). This CDR3 region has 15 residues. Trimming took off 0 bases at V and 1 base at J, with 12 bases between the two ends. The CDR3 region is CAWSVLGQGNTEAFF. DNA of the CDR3: TGTGCCTGGAGTGTATTGGGGCAGGGGAACACTGAAGCTTTCTTT. The complete variable domain, with remaining parts taken from reference TRBV30 and TRBJ1-1, reads SQTIHQWPATLVQPVGSPLSLECTVEGTSNPNLYWYRQAAGRGLQLLFYSVGIGQISSEVPQNLSASRPQDRQFILSSKKLLLSDSGFYLCAWSVLGQGNTEAFFGQGTRLTVV.

This clone was seen a handful of times. The V and J genes are TRBV5-3 and TRBJ2-3; 7 bases align to TRBD1. TRBV5-3 is classed as an ORF, of uncertain function. V was pared by 3 bases and J by 0 bases, with 4 bases of the junction left unmatched. This CDR3 spans 15 amino acids. This CDR3 is CARSSRQGSTDTQYF. In nucleotides, the CDR3 is TGTGCCAGAAGCTCCAGACAGGGTAGCACAGATACGCAGTATTTT.

The CDR3 DNA sequence: TGTGCCAGCAGCCCGGGACTAGCGGGTGAGACCCAGTACTTC. It specifies CASSPGLAGETQYF. This chain uses TRBV7-7 with TRBJ2-5; 12 bases align to TRBD2. CDR1 and CDR2 (germline): SSHAT, FNYEAQ (reference sequence). J lost 5 bases, V lost 5 bases, and 3 bases had no gene match. The CDR3 runs to 14 residues.

Points on this clone: One end of the junction is discordant with germline, which a read error may explain. The rearrangement joins TRBV19 to TRBJ2-1; 10 bases match TRBD2. The CDR3 spans 12 residues. Germline values: CDR1 LNHDA, CDR2 SQIVND (reference sequence). The CDR3 DNA is TGTGCCAGTACCCCTAGCGGGGGAGCATCTCTCTTC. Translating gives CASTPSGGASLF.

The CDR3 DNA is TGCGCCAGCAGCTTGGGTGCCCGCCGGGACAGGGGGCAAGAGACCCAGTACTTC. This translates into CASSLGARRDRGQETQYF. The chain couples TRBV5-1 to TRBJ2-5; TRBD1 matches at 11 bases. The germline CDR1 and CDR2 sequences are SGHRS and YFSETQ. Trimming removed 0 bases from V and 2 bases from J; junction bases left unmatched: 9. This CDR3 comprises 18 residues.

The rearrangement joins TRBV28 to TRBJ2-7; perhaps TRBD1 as D (6 bases). Germline V lookup: CDR1 MDHEN, CDR2 SYDVKM. The V end was cut by 4 bases, the J end by 3 bases, with 13 bases between. This CDR3 spans 14 amino acids. The CDR3 nucleotides read TGTGCCAGCAGTTCCTACAGGGCTAGCTACGAGCAGTACTTC. Its protein product is CASSSYRASYEQYF.

The chain has TRBV29-1 and TRBJ2-1, with TRBD1 matching over 11 bases. Germline loops: CDR1 SQVTM, CDR2 ANQGSEA. The CDR3 consists of 14 residues. The trim removed 4 bases at V and 8 bases at J, leaving 7 bases unmatched. The CDR3 region is CSVVPGTGGYEQFF. In nucleotides, the CDR3 is TGCAGCGTTGTTCCAGGGACAGGGGGATATGAGCAGTTCTTC.

This clone was counted once. CDR3 loop: CAWRLGGDYGYTF. The DNA of the CDR3 is TGTGCCTGGAGGCTGGGGGGGGACTATGGCTACACCTTC. The chain uses TRBV30 and TRBJ1-2, with D maybe TRBD1 (5 bases). V was shortened by 3 bases and J by 3 bases, with 11 bases between the two germline ends. The CDR3 covers 13 residues. CDR1 is GTSNPN and CDR2 is SVGIG in the germline V gene (reference sequence).

This clone has a single count. The chain links TRBV11-2 to TRBJ2-5; 9 positions match TRBD2. CDR3 length: 15 residues. CDR1 is SGHAT, CDR2 FQNNGV, per germline. Unmatched junction bases numbered 4, after V lost 0 bases and J lost 5 bases. CDR3 DNA: TGTGCCAGCAGCTTAGATGGTAGCGGGAGTGAGACCCAGTACTTC. It translates to CASSLDGSGSETQYF.

The chain recombines TRBV10-3 with TRBJ1-6; D unresolved. V lost 2 bases and J 7 bases, leaving 6 bases between the germline ends. Germline V gene lookup returns CDR1 ENHRY and CDR2 SYGVKD. The CDR3 length is 13 residues. The CDR3 nucleotides read TGTGCCATCAGTGAGGTGACAAATTCACCCCTCCACTTT. It codes for CAISEVTNSPLHF.

J is TRBJ2-1 and V is TRBV30; 7 bases align to TRBD2. V was clipped by 5 bases and J by 2 bases; unmatched bases: 6. CDR3 size: 14 residues. The germline gives CDR1 GTSNPN, CDR2 SVGIG (reference sequence). For the CDR3, the DNA is TGTGCCTGGCGGCGAAGCGGGGCCTACAATGAGCAGTTCTTC. This translates into CAWRRSGAYNEQFF. The full variable domain, completed using reference TRBV30 and TRBJ2-1, is SQTIHQWPATLVQPVGSPLSLECTVEGTSNPNLYWYRQAAGRGLQLLFYSVGIGQISSEVPQNLSASRPQDRQFILSSKKLLLSDSGFYLCAWRRSGAYNEQFFGPGTRLTVL.